The 20 T cell receptor beta chains below all came from one sample that was sequenced in a study of early T cells in non-severe SARS-CoV-2 infection. One entry per CDR3 protein, called by TCRdb with MiXCR from the 5' RACE reads. The sample contains approximately 45,000 distinct CDR3 sequences, less than 8.5% of which appear only once. The sequenced material came from whole blood. Receptors originate from an adult who was a healthcare worker with PCR-confirmed SARS-CoV-2 infection or an uninfected control (not recorded which).

The CDR3: CSVEAEYEQYF. The CDR3 DNA follows: TGCAGCGTTGAAGCAGAGTACGAGCAGTACTTC. The genes are TRBV29-1 and TRBJ2-7; D ambiguous. Deletions cut 1 base from V and 4 bases from J, with 5 bases between. The V gene's germline CDR1 is SQVTM and CDR2 ANQGSEA. The CDR3 runs 11 residues.

This clonotype was picked up a small number of times. The junction shows a germline mismatch at one end, possibly a read error. This chain uses TRBV3-1 with TRBJ2-6, with D unclear. CDR3 length: 19 amino acids. Germline assignment: CDR1 LGHDT and CDR2 YNNKEL (reference sequence). CDR3 DNA sequence: TGTGCTAGCAGCCAAGGCTTTAAAGGCTGGAGCTCTGGGGCCAACGTCCTGACTTTC. Its protein product is CASSQGFKGWSSGANVLTF.

This clonotype was seen at least ten times. The V and J genes are TRBV29-1 and TRBJ1-1; D is unresolved. V was cut by 7 bases and J by 7 bases, with 16 bases left in between. The CDR3 length is 12 residues. Germline V gene lookup returns CDR1 SQVTM and CDR2 ANQGSEA. The CDR3 bases are TGCAGCGCCGAGGAAGGGTCGGATGAAGCTTTCTTT. It encodes CSAEEGSDEAFF.

This clonotype was seen at least ten times. The chain joins TRBV27 to TRBJ2-7; TRBD1 is a possible D gene (6 bases). Germline V gives CDR1 MNHEY, CDR2 SMNVEV (reference sequence). Trimming took off 0 bases at V and 3 bases at J, with 12 bases between the two ends. The CDR3 runs to 15 residues. The CDR3 coding sequence is TGTGCCAGCAGTTTATCCCCAGGGGCATTCTACGAGCAGTACTTC. Translation: CASSLSPGAFYEQYF.

This clonotype was counted at least ten times. This chain links TRBV6-6 with TRBJ2-1; 8 bases are a match to TRBD1. Trimming removed 6 bases from V and 9 bases from J; junction bases left unmatched: 10. The germline V gene encodes CDR1 MNHNY and CDR2 SVGAGI (reference sequence). This CDR3 spans 14 amino acids. The CDR3 nucleotides read TGTGCCAGCAGCCCGGACAGGGCCTATGGTGAGCAGTTCTTC. Translating it yields CASSPDRAYGEQFF.

This clonotype was detected many times. V and J are TRBV3-1 and TRBJ2-7; the match to TRBD2 covers 11 bases. The junction had 9 bases not matched to a gene; V was cut back by 1 base and J by 4 bases. This CDR3 comprises 17 residues. The germline V gene has CDR1 LGHDT and CDR2 YNNKEL (reference sequence). CDR3 region: CASSQVWASGGRYEQYF. CDR3 in DNA: TGTGCCAGCAGCCAAGTTTGGGCTAGCGGGGGGAGATACGAGCAGTACTTC.

This clonotype was seen repeatedly, ten times or more. This chain joins TRBV6-2 or TRBV6-3 and TRBJ2-3; maybe TRBD2 (7 bases). The CDR3 is made up of 16 amino acids. The germline V gene has CDR1 MNHEY and CDR2 SVGEGT. The V gene lost 7 bases and the J gene lost 6 bases, with 23 bases spanning the gap. The CDR3 loop is CASTPLRGGAGDTQYF. CDR3 DNA: TGTGCCAGCACCCCTTTAAGGGGGGGCGCCGGCGATACGCAGTATTTT.

This clonotype was detected only a few times. The V and J genes are TRBV20-1 and TRBJ2-7, with 10 bases aligning to TRBD1. The CDR3 is made up of 14 amino acids. The trim removed 1 base at V and 4 bases at J, leaving 4 bases unmatched. CDR1 DFQATT and CDR2 SNEGSKA come from the germline V gene (reference sequence). CDR3 coding DNA: TGCAGTGCTAGAGGCGGACAGGGGGAGTACGAGCAGTACTTC. Residues: CSARGGQGEYEQYF.

The chain joins TRBV20-1 to TRBJ1-1; TRBD1 is a possible D gene (6 bases). Germline V gene sequence: CDR1 DFQATT, CDR2 SNEGSKA (reference sequence). Trimming removed 4 bases at V and 1 base at J, with 7 bases between. CDR3 length equals 12 residues. The CDR3 protein is CSANRENTEAFF. The CDR3 DNA is TGCAGTGCTAACAGGGAGAACACTGAAGCTTTCTTT.

This clonotype has only a few counts. The chain carries TRBV5-4 and TRBJ2-3; tentatively, D is TRBD1 or TRBD2 (6 bases each). This CDR3 comprises 13 residues. With 0 bases removed from V and 8 bases from J, the gap between germline ends came to 10 bases. The V gene's germline CDR1 is SGHNT and CDR2 YYREEE (reference sequence). The CDR3 nucleotides are TGTGCCAGCAGCTTGGTGGGGGGCGGTACGCAGTATTTT. It codes for CASSLVGGGTQYF.

This clonotype was detected many times. The genes are TRBV2 and TRBJ1-4, with D tentatively TRBD1 (6 bases). Germline values: CDR1 SNHLY, CDR2 FYNNEI. CDR3 length: 14 residues. V lost 6 bases and J lost 3, with 11 bases in between. CDR3 in DNA: TGTGCCAGCAGGAGGGGGTTGGCTAATGAAAAACTGTTTTTT. Its protein product is CASRRGLANEKLFF.

V and J are TRBV20-1 and TRBJ2-2; 10 bases match TRBD2. CDR1 and CDR2 from the germline V gene are DFQATT and SNEGSKA (reference sequence). Germline trimming cut 1 base from V and 2 bases from J; bases unmatched to any gene: 4. The CDR3 length is 16 residues. As DNA, the CDR3 is TGCAGTGCTAGAGGGCTAGCGGGGGCAAACACCGGGGAGCTGTTTTTT. Amino acids: CSARGLAGANTGELFF.

The genes are TRBV10-3 and TRBJ1-1; D gene uncertain. Trimming stripped 2 bases from V and 3 bases from J, with 1 base between. This CDR3 has 11 residues. CDR1 and CDR2 (germline): ENHRY, SYGVKD. CDR3 sequence (DNA): TGTGCCATCAGTGAGGACACTGAAGCTTTCTTT. Its protein product is CAISEDTEAFF.

This clonotype was counted between two and nine times. The rearrangement uses TRBV12-3 or TRBV12-4 and TRBJ1-2, with D unclear. The V end lost 0 bases, the J end lost 6 bases, and 8 bases lay between the germline ends. The CDR3 loop spans 13 amino acids. The CDR3 bases are TGTGCCAGCAGTTTAGCCGGTACGCATGGCTACACCTTC. This codes for CASSLAGTHGYTF.

The chain uses TRBV20-1 and TRBJ1-1; D is unclear. The CDR3 sequence is 12 residues long. The germline gives CDR1 DFQATT, CDR2 SNEGSKA (reference sequence). V was trimmed by 6 bases and J by 5 bases, leaving 13 bases between them. CDR3 nucleotide sequence: TGCAGTGCCGAAATGGGATGGACTGAAGCTTTCTTT. This sequence encodes CSAEMGWTEAFF.

The chain combines TRBV20-1 with TRBJ2-3, with D possibly TRBD1 on 5 matching bases. The CDR3 totals 12 residues. The germline gives CDR1 DFQATT, CDR2 SNEGSKA (reference sequence). Deletions cut 6 bases from V and 6 bases from J, with 13 bases between. CDR3 residues: CSAGPRADTQYF. The CDR3 bases are TGCAGTGCGGGGCCCAGAGCGGATACGCAGTATTTT.

This clonotype appeared many times. V is TRBV5-1 and J is TRBJ1-5; no definite D call. Germline V lookup: CDR1 SGHRS, CDR2 YFSETQ. CDR3 length: 14 amino acids. V was shortened by 0 bases and J by 6 bases, with 10 bases between the two germline ends. Here the CDR3 DNA reads TGCGCCAGCAGCTTGGATGGGTACGGTCAGCCCCAGCATTTT. As protein: CASSLDGYGQPQHF.

At least ten counts were recorded for this clonotype. This chain joins TRBV12-3 or TRBV12-4 and TRBJ2-7; either TRBD1 or TRBD2 may supply D (5 bases each). Trimming shortened V by 5 bases and J by 3 bases, and 20 bases separated the two germline ends. The CDR3 has 16 amino acids. This CDR3 reads CASSAMAGTEGYEQYF. In nucleotides, the CDR3 is TGTGCCAGCAGTGCAATGGCCGGGACCGAGGGCTACGAGCAGTACTTC.

The chain uses TRBV27 and TRBJ2-5; the D gene is possibly TRBD1 (5 bases). Per germline, CDR1 MNHEY and CDR2 SMNVEV (reference sequence). This CDR3 has 16 residues. The V gene lost 5 bases and the J gene lost 4 bases, with 20 bases spanning the gap. The CDR3 nucleotides are TGTGCCAGCAGTCCCGCCCCGCAGGCGCAGGGAGAGACCCAGTACTTC. Encoded protein: CASSPAPQAQGETQYF.

The genes are TRBV12-3 or TRBV12-4 and TRBJ1-4; a possible D gene is TRBD1 (6 bases). The CDR3 sequence is 18 residues long. Trimming cost V 5 bases and J 0 bases, with 19 bases left between them. The CDR3 bases are TGTGCCAGCAGTCTAGACAGGCGTTACACCTCAACTAATGAAAAACTGTTTTTT. Protein sequence: CASSLDRRYTSTNEKLFF.